Shown below are 20 T cell receptor beta chains from a single sample sequenced in a study of blood T cell repertoires in COVID-19. Measured with immunoSEQ multiplex PCR; TCRdb has only the in-frame clones, and not every one. The table has over 150,000 clones, about four fifths seen once. Sequences were obtained from peripheral blood. The origin of the receptors is a woman of 80 years or more with acute or convalescent COVID-19.

This clone appeared a single time. This chain joins TRBV11-2 and TRBJ2-7, with no clear D. The germline V and J ends were trimmed by 0 bases and 3 bases, with 9 bases remaining between them. The CDR3 has 14 amino acids. Germline loops: CDR1 SGHAT, CDR2 FQNNGV. In DNA form, the CDR3 reads TGTGCCAGCAGCTTAGACCCCAGAATCTACGAGCAGTACTTC. Encoded protein: CASSLDPRIYEQYF.

For the CDR3, the DNA is TGTGCCAGCAGCAATAACAGGGGGTCGATGAGCACTGAAGCTTTCTTT. Translated: CASSNNRGSMSTEAFF. The rearrangement links TRBV9 to TRBJ1-1, with 8 bases aligning to TRBD1. The CDR3 runs 16 residues. Germline V gene data show CDR1 as SGDLS and CDR2 as YYNGEE. V shed 4 bases and J 4 bases; nucleotides not matched to a gene: 12.

The chain is built from TRBV18 and TRBJ2-2, with a possible D match to TRBD2 (5 bases). The CDR3 has 18 residues. Germline lookup yields CDR1 KGHSH and CDR2 LQKENI. V was clipped by 6 bases and J by 1 base, with 21 bases between them. The CDR3 sequence: CASSIIALRTGNTGELFF. As DNA, the CDR3 is TGTGCCAGCTCGATCATCGCCCTCCGGACTGGGAACACCGGGGAGCTGTTTTTT.

CDR3: CASSPTGTSGRSYNEQFF. For the CDR3, the DNA is TGTGCCAGCTCACCAACGGGGACTAGCGGGAGGTCCTACAATGAGCAGTTCTTC. The rearrangement joins TRBV18 to TRBJ2-1; 15 nucleotides agree with TRBD2. There are 18 residues in the CDR3. Germline-derived CDR1 and CDR2 are KGHSH and LQKENI. V dropped 2 bases and J dropped 1; count of bases not matched to a gene: 3.

V and J are TRBV5-1 and TRBJ2-2, with TRBD2 identical over 7 bases. V shed 7 bases and J 3 bases; nucleotides not matched to a gene: 6. Germline lookup yields CDR1 SGHRS and CDR2 YFSETQ. This CDR3 is built from 14 residues. The CDR3 coding sequence is TGCGCCAGCCATCCTAGCGGAGACACCGGGGAGCTGTTTTTT. Amino acid sequence: CASHPSGDTGELFF.

The chain carries TRBV3-1 (or the pseudogene TRBV3-2) and TRBJ2-2, with D maybe TRBD2 (5 bases). The CDR3 runs to 14 residues. Between the trimmed V and J ends, which lost 1 base and 2 bases, there was a span of 5 bases. Germline loops: CDR1 LGHDT, CDR2 YNNKEL (reference sequence). The CDR3 region has the DNA TGTGCCAGCAGCCAAGCGGGAAACACCGGGGAGCTGTTTTTT. It is translated as CASSQAGNTGELFF.

The rearrangement joins TRBV3-1 (or the pseudogene TRBV3-2) to TRBJ1-4, with D hard to call. CDR3 length: 14 amino acids. Germline V gene data show CDR1 as LGHDT and CDR2 as YNNKEL (reference sequence). The V gene lost 4 bases and the J gene lost 5 bases, with 11 bases spanning the gap. CDR3 loop: CASSPSGKNEKLFF. Written as DNA, the CDR3 is TGTGCCAGCAGCCCGTCCGGGAAAAATGAAAAACTGTTTTTT.

The chain's CDR3 is CASSLTGANQPQHF. CDR3 coding DNA: TGTGCCAGCAGTCTCACAGGGGCAAATCAGCCCCAGCATTTT. The V gene is TRBV28, the J gene TRBJ1-5; 7 nucleotides agree with TRBD1. The CDR3 runs to 14 residues. The V and J ends lost 5 bases and 4 bases, in that order; junction bases with no gene match: 5. CDR1 and CDR2 (germline): MDHEN, SYDVKM.

The chain uses TRBV30 and TRBJ1-3; possible D gene TRBD1, 6 bases. The CDR3 runs to 14 residues. The V end lost 6 bases, the J end lost 5 bases, and 17 bases lay between the germline ends. Germline CDR1 and CDR2: GTSNPN and SVGIG (reference sequence). DNA for the CDR3: TGTGCCTGCCAAGATGGGGGCCTAAGAAACACCATATATTTT. Residues: CACQDGGLRNTIYF.

The chain couples TRBV5-1 to TRBJ2-3; D not certain. Germline lookup yields CDR1 SGHRS and CDR2 YFSETQ. The V end was cut by 5 bases, the J end by 8 bases, with 12 bases between. The length of the CDR3 is 12 residues. CDR3 loop: CASSPPSGTQYF. CDR3 bases: TGCGCCAGCAGTCCGCCTTCAGGTACGCAGTATTTT.

The chain is built from TRBV10-3 and TRBJ2-6; D remains unclear. Germline V lookup: CDR1 ENHRY, CDR2 SYGVKD. CDR3 length: 14 amino acids. Trimming pared 8 bases from V and 0 bases from J, leaving 8 bases between. The CDR3 DNA follows: TGTGCCATCCCCTTAATCTCTGGGGCCAACGTCCTGACTTTC. Translation: CAIPLISGANVLTF.

The CDR3 nucleotides are TGCGCCAGCAGCTTGGGAAGCGGGGGGGCGTCCAAAAACATTCAGTACTTC. This sequence encodes CASSLGSGGASKNIQYF. This chain uses TRBV5-1 with TRBJ2-4; TRBD2 agrees at 10 bases. The J segment lost 2 bases and the V segment lost 0 bases, leaving 5 bases of the junction unmatched. Germline V lookup: CDR1 SGHRS, CDR2 YFSETQ. The CDR3 loop spans 17 amino acids.

The chain uses TRBV19 and TRBJ1-6; D might be TRBD1 (5 bases). The CDR3 covers 12 residues. Trimming removed 6 bases at V and 10 bases at J, with 10 bases between. Germline V gene data show CDR1 as LNHDA and CDR2 as SQIVND (reference sequence). In DNA, the CDR3 is TGTGCCAGTAGCAGGGAGGGCTCACCCCTCCACTTT. This codes for CASSREGSPLHF.

The chain combines TRBV28 with TRBJ2-7; TRBD1 matches at 7 bases. V shed 7 bases, J shed 1 base, and the junction held 7 bases outside the gene matches. Germline loops: CDR1 MDHEN, CDR2 SYDVKM. The CDR3 is made up of 14 amino acids. DNA for the CDR3: TGTGCCAGCATTCAAAGACAGGGATCCTACGAGCAGTACTTC. Translated: CASIQRQGSYEQYF.

V usage is TRBV5-1 and J usage is TRBJ2-7; TRBD1 agrees at 9 bases. CDR1 SGHRS and CDR2 YFSETQ come from the germline V gene. This CDR3 contains 14 residues. The V gene end was trimmed by 3 bases and the J gene end by 3 bases; junction bases not matched to a gene: 4. The CDR3 here is CASSSRTGDYEQYF. The CDR3 DNA follows: TGCGCCAGCAGCTCGAGGACAGGGGACTACGAGCAGTACTTC.

V is TRBV2 and J is TRBJ2-7; D unclear. CDR1 and CDR2 (germline): SNHLY, FYNNEI. Trimming took 6 bases from V and 6 from J, leaving 9 bases between them. CDR3 length: 11 residues. The CDR3 DNA reads TGTGCCAGCAGATCGGTTACCGAGCAGTACTTC. This translates into CASRSVTEQYF.

Of note for this clone: One end of the junction varies from germline; a read error may be responsible. The V call is TRBV20-1, the J call TRBJ2-7; TRBD2 agrees at 11 bases. The germline V gene encodes CDR1 DFQATT and CDR2 SNEGSKA (reference sequence). CDR3 length: 11 residues. CDR3 in amino acids: CSAVAGGRAIF. The CDR3 DNA is TGCAGTGCTGTAGCGGGGGGGCGAGCTATATTC.

V gene TRBV6-6 combines with J gene TRBJ1-3; unclear D gene. CDR1 and CDR2 from the germline V gene are MNHNY and SVGAGI (reference sequence). The V and J ends lost 2 bases and 0 bases respectively, with 11 bases between them. This CDR3 region has 16 residues. The CDR3 DNA reads as TGTGCCAGCAGTTACCCTCGCGGGATCTCTGGAAACACCATATATTTT. Protein: CASSYPRGISGNTIYF.

This clone came up once. The same CDR3 also results from other DNA sequences found in this sample. This chain uses TRBV30 with TRBJ2-5; no firm D call. Trimming stripped 3 bases from V and 1 base from J, with 6 bases between. CDR1 GTSNPN and CDR2 SVGIG come from the germline V gene (reference sequence). CDR3 size: 12 residues. The DNA of the CDR3 is TGTGCCTGGAGCCCGGGCCAAGAGACCCAGTACTTC. This gives the protein CAWSPGQETQYF.

This clone was picked up one time. This same CDR3 is encoded by further DNA sequences in the sample. This chain uses TRBV9 with TRBJ2-5; D is possibly TRBD1 (5 bases). With 0 bases removed from V and 4 bases from J, the gap between germline ends came to 10 bases. The CDR3 covers 14 residues. CDR1 SGDLS and CDR2 YYNGEE come from the germline V gene. The CDR3 sequence is CASSVGVQGETQYF. For the CDR3, the DNA is TGTGCCAGCAGCGTAGGGGTCCAGGGAGAGACCCAGTACTTC.